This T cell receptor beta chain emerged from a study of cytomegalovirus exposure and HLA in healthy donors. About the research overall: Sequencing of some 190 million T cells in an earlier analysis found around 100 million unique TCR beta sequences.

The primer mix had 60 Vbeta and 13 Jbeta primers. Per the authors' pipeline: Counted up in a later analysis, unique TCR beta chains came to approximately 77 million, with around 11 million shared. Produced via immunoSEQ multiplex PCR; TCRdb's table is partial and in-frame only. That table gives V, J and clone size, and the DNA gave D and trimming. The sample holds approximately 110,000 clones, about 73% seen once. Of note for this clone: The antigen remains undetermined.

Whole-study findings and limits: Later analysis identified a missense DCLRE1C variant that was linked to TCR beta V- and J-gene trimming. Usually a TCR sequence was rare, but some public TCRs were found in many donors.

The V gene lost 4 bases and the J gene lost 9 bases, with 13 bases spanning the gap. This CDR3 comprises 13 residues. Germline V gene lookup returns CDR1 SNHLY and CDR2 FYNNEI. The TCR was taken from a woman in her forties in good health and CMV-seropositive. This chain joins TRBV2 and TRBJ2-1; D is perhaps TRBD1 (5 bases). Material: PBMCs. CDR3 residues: CASSGNTGFEQFF. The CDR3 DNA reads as TGTGCCAGCAGTGGAAACACAGGATTTGAGCAGTTCTTC.